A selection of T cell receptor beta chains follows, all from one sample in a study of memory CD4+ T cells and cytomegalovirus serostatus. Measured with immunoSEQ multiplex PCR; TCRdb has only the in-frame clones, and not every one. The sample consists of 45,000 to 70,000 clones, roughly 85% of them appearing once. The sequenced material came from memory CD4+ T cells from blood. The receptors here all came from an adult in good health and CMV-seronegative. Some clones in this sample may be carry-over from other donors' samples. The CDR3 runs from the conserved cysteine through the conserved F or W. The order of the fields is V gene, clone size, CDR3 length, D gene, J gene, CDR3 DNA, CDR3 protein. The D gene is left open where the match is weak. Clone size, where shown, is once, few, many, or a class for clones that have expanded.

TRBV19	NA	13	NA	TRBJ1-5	TGTGCCAGTAGTATAGCTTGGGATCAGCCCCAGCATTTT	CASSIAWDQPQHF
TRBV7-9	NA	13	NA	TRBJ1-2	TGTGCCAGCAGCCTTAGGGGGGAGTTGGGATACACCTTC	CASSLRGELGYTF
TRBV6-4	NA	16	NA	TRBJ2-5	TGTGCCAGCAGTGACTCGGCAAGAGGCGTGAGAGAGACCCAGTACTTC	CASSDSARGVRETQYF
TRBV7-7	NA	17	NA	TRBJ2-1	TGTGCTAGCAGCTTAGGACAGTCATGGAGCTCCTACAATGAGCAGTTCTTC	CASSLGQSWSSYNEQFF
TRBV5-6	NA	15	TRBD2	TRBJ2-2	TGTGCCAGCAGCTTGGGCGGGAGTAACACCGGGGAGCTGTTTTTT	CASSLGGSNTGELFF
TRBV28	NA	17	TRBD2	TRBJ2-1	TGTGCCAGCAGTTTCTTGTCGGCGGGAGTAGGGAACAATGAGCAGTTCTTC	CASSFLSAGVGNNEQFF
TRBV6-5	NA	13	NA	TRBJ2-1	TGTGCCAGCAGTCGGTCAGGAGGGTATGAGCAGTTCTTC	CASSRSGGYEQFF
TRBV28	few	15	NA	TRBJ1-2	TGTGCCAGCAGCAGCCCACAGATAAACAGTTTCGGCTACACCTTC	CASSSPQINSFGYTF
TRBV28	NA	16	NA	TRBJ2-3	TGTGCCAGCAGTCCCCTTGGAGCGGCGGCCACAGATACGCAGTATTTT	CASSPLGAAATDTQYF
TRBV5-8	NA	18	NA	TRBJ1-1	TGTGCCAGCAGCTCGGGGACCCATCATTCAGGGTTGAACACTGAAGCTTTCTTT	CASSSGTHHSGLNTEAFF
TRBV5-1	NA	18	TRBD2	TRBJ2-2	TGCGCCAGCAGCCCTCCGGGCCGGACTAGCGGGAAGACCGGGGAGCTGTTTTTT	CASSPPGRTSGKTGELFF
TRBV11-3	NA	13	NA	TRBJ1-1	TGTGCCAGCAGCCTACGGGGGGACACTGAAGCTTTCTTT	CASSLRGDTEAFF